Presented here are 16 T cell receptor beta chains from one specimen sequenced in a study of T cell clonality in common variable immunodeficiency. Study-level findings and limits: Common variable immunodeficiency TCR beta sequences reportedly had fewer deletions and N-nucleotide insertions.

Which antigens these TCRs recognize remains unknown. Clones were sequenced by immunoSEQ multiplex PCR, and TCRdb holds only the in-frame ones, with some missing. Recorded here are around 24,000 clones, none singletons. The specimen was peripheral blood mononuclear cells. The source is a human donor with common variable immunodeficiency.

As to this clone: Mismatch with germline at one junction end may stem from a read error. The observed sequence ends 3 residues before the CDR3 terminus, with the missing tail filled in from the germline J gene. This rearrangement joins TRBV7-9 to TRBJ1-2; TRBD1 might be the D (6 bases). This CDR3 is 12 amino acids long. The germline gives CDR1 SEHNR, CDR2 FQNEAQ (reference sequence). CDR3 bases read: TGTTCCAGCAGCGCCGGGACACCAGGC. This codes for CSSSAGTPG. The full CDR3 sequence reads CSSSAGTPGYTF.

This clone has more than one count but fewer than ten. The CDR3 extends 3 residues past the end of the read, so its final part is completed from the germline J gene. V and J are TRBV18 and TRBJ1-1; TRBD1 might be the D (5 bases). This CDR3 has 15 residues. V was clipped by 3 bases and J by 1 base, with 12 bases between them. Germline values: CDR1 KGHSH, CDR2 LQKENI. The CDR3 sequence: CASSPRQTQNTEAFF. The sequenced CDR3 bases are TGTGCCAGCTCACCGAGACAGACACAGAACACTGAA.

This clone was counted between two and nine times. The sequenced fragment ends 3 residues before the CDR3 boundary, so the rest is inferred from the germline J gene. The rearrangement links TRBV2 to TRBJ1-6; 11 bases are shared with TRBD1. CDR1 SNHLY and CDR2 FYNNEI come from the germline V gene. V lost 8 bases and J lost 7; bases outside the gene matches: 10. CDR3 length equals 16 residues. CDR3 DNA, as far as it was read: TGTGCCAGCCGGAAGGGCGGACAGGGGGCCAATTCACCC. It encodes CASRKGGQGANSP. In full, the CDR3 reads CASRKGGQGANSPLHF.

As to this clone: From the germline J gene comes the end of the CDR3, since the read stops 3 residues before it. This sequence joins TRBV2 and TRBJ2-7; the match to TRBD2 covers 9 bases. The CDR3 runs to 14 residues. The germline CDR1 and CDR2 sequences are SNHLY and FYNNEI. With V trimmed by 4 bases and J by 6 bases, 7 bases remained unmatched. Partial CDR3 DNA: TGTGCCAGCAGTGTAGTAGCGGGAGATTCCGAG. It encodes CASSVVAGDSE. The whole CDR3 sequence reads CASSVVAGDSEQYF.

This clone was seen at least ten times. The CDR3 goes on 3 residues after the read ends, and that part is filled in from the germline J gene. This chain joins TRBV10-3 and TRBJ2-3; no firm D call. The germline V gene has CDR1 ENHRY and CDR2 SYGVKD. The CDR3 runs to 15 residues. V lost 4 bases and J 1 base, leaving 12 bases between the germline ends. CDR3 loop: CAISVGSPGTDTQYF. CDR3 bases read: TGTGCCATCAGTGTCGGTAGTCCGGGCACAGATACG.

Ten or more counts support this clone. The read stops 3 residues short of the end of the CDR3; the missing end is completed from the germline J gene. The rearrangement uses TRBV28 and TRBJ2-1; possible D gene TRBD1, 6 bases. CDR1 and CDR2 (germline): MDHEN, SYDVKM. The V and J ends lost 8 bases and 6 bases respectively, with 11 bases between them. The CDR3 is 12 amino acids. The chain's CDR3 is CASGTGFNEQFF. The CDR3 DNA, read in part, is TGTGCCAGCGGTACAGGGTTCAATGAG.

In this sample, this clone turned up many times. The CDR3 is cut off 3 residues early in the read; its end comes from the germline J gene. This sequence joins TRBV19 and TRBJ2-1, with D possibly being TRBD2 (6 bases). The CDR3 is made up of 14 amino acids. Trimming shortened V by 1 base and J by 9 bases, and 13 bases separated the two germline ends. From germline, CDR1 is LNHDA and CDR2 SQIVND (reference sequence). The CDR3 reads CASSIGKGRGEQFF. The CDR3 DNA, read in part, is TGTGCCAGTAGTATAGGGAAAGGGCGGGGTGAG.

CDR3 DNA, as far as it was read: TGTGCCAGCAGCCGACCGGGACAGGCCTTCTACGAG. It codes for CASSRPGQAFYE. The full CDR3 protein is CASSRPGQAFYEQYF. The chain joins TRBV7-9 to TRBJ2-7, with TRBD1 matching 8 bases. The read halts 3 residues ahead of the CDR3 end, with the missing end drawn from the germline J gene. With 5 bases clipped from V and 3 bases from J, the junction kept 9 bases outside the gene matches. Germline CDR1 reads SEHNR; CDR2 reads FQNEAQ (reference sequence). CDR3 length: 15 residues.

This clone was picked up a small number of times. The CDR3 end is not reached by the read, which stops 3 residues before it; the germline J gene fills it in. The rearrangement links TRBV11-2 to TRBJ2-7, with a possible D match to TRBD2 (6 bases). The CDR3 has 15 amino acids. Per the germline V gene, CDR1 is SGHAT and CDR2 is FQNNGV. Trimming took 1 base from V and 3 from J, leaving 13 bases between them. The CDR3 sequence is CASSLVSSGNYEQYF. The CDR3 bases that were read are TGTGCCAGCAGCTTAGTTAGTAGCGGAAACTACGAG.

This clone was picked up many times. Coverage ceases 3 residues before the CDR3 finishes, and the germline J gene fills in the end. The chain joins TRBV10-3 to TRBJ1-2; D remains ambiguous. There are 15 residues in the CDR3. Germline lookup yields CDR1 ENHRY and CDR2 SYGVKD. V lost 5 bases and J lost 3, with 16 bases in between. Here the CDR3 reads CAISPQADTYYGYTF. The covered CDR3 bases are TGTGCCATCAGTCCCCAAGCTGACACTTACTATGGC.

As regards this clone: The read ends 3 residues early relative to the CDR3; the germline J gene fills the gap. This chain joins TRBV18 and TRBJ2-5, with 9 bases matching TRBD1. The germline CDR1 and CDR2 sequences are KGHSH and LQKENI. J lost 1 base, V lost 4 bases, and 4 bases had no gene match. The CDR3 covers 15 residues. CDR3 DNA, as far as it was read: TGTGCCAGCTCACGCGACAGGGGGGCCCAAGAGACC. Translating it yields CASSRDRGAQET. The full CDR3 protein is CASSRDRGAQETQYF.

Of note for this clone: The observed sequence ends 3 residues before the CDR3 terminus, with the missing tail filled in from the germline J gene. The rearrangement uses TRBV2 and TRBJ2-2; the D gene is possibly TRBD2 (6 bases). CDR1 is SNHLY, CDR2 FYNNEI, per germline. V lost 8 bases to trimming and J lost 0 bases, with 16 bases between them. There are 16 residues in the CDR3. The DNA read from the CDR3 is TGTGCCAGCCAAACTAGCCCCTACGCGAACACCGGGGAG. This gives the protein CASQTSPYANTGE. The complete CDR3 protein is CASQTSPYANTGELFF.

This clone has more than one count but fewer than ten. The CDR3 goes on 3 residues after the read ends, and that part is filled in from the germline J gene. This rearrangement joins TRBV6-1 to TRBJ2-1; D is unclear. Germline V CDR1 and CDR2: MNHNS, SASEGT. This CDR3 comprises 13 residues. The V and J ends lost 3 bases and 6 bases respectively, with 9 bases between them. Partial CDR3 DNA: TGTGCCAGCAGTGATTTTTCCGGCAATGAG. This codes for CASSDFSGNE. In full, the CDR3 reads CASSDFSGNEQFF.

This clone was counted only a few times. The read ends 3 residues before the CDR3 terminus; that terminus is restored from the germline J gene. The chain carries TRBV7-6 and TRBJ2-1; 8 nucleotides line up with TRBD2. J gave up 6 bases and V 3 bases, and 4 bases lay outside the gene matches. The germline gives CDR1 SGHVS, CDR2 FNYEAQ. The CDR3 is made up of 14 amino acids. The CDR3 sequence is CASSFSSGSNEQFF. Partial CDR3 DNA: TGTGCCAGCAGCTTTTCCAGCGGGAGCAATGAG.

The sample holds many counts of this clone. With the read ending 3 residues before the CDR3 end, the germline J gene is used to fill in that end. The chain joins TRBV30 to TRBJ2-3; no clear D gene. The CDR3 is 13 residues long. Germline CDR1 is GTSNPN and CDR2 is SVGIG (reference sequence). V shed 5 bases and J shed 0 bases, with 9 bases lying between them. The CDR3 sequence is CAWGPRSTDTQYF. The sequenced CDR3 bases are TGTGCCTGGGGCCCCAGGAGCACAGATACG.

As for this clone: The sequenced fragment ends 3 residues before the CDR3 boundary, so the rest is inferred from the germline J gene. J is TRBJ2-5 and V is TRBV20-1; TRBD2 might be the D (5 bases). V lost 7 bases, J lost 5 bases, and 14 bases lay in between. The CDR3 is 12 residues long. Germline V gene sequence: CDR1 DFQATT, CDR2 SNEGSKA (reference sequence). The CDR3 sequence is CSGHMQRETQYF. The sequenced part of the CDR3 DNA is TGCAGTGGGCACATGCAGCGGGAGACC.